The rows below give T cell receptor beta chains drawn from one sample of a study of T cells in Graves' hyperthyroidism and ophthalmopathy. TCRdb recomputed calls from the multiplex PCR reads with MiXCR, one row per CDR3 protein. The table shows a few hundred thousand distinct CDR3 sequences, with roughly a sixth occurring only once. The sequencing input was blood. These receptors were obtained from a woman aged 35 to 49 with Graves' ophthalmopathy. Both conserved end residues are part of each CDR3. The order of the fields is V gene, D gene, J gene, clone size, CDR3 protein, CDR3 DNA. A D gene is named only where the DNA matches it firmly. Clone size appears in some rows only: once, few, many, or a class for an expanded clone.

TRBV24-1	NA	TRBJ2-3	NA	CATSDPSTDTQYF	TGTGCCACCAGTGACCCCAGCACAGATACGCAGTATTTT
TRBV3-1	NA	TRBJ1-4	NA	CASSPSQQNEKLFF	TGTGCCAGCAGCCCCAGCCAACAGAATGAAAAACTGTTTTTT
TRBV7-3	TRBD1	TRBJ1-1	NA	CASSLIPGQVNTEAFF	TGTGCCAGCAGCTTAATTCCGGGACAGGTGAACACTGAAGCTTTCTTT
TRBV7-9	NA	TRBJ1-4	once	CASSSGREKLFF	TGTGCCAGCAGCTCGGGGAGGGAAAAACTGTTTTTT
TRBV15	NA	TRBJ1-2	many	CATSRDTRDHYGYTF	TGTGCCACCAGCAGAGATACCAGGGACCACTATGGCTACACCTTC
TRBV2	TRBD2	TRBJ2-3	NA	CASGTSGGDTDTQYF	TGTGCCAGCGGCACTAGCGGGGGGGACACAGATACGCAGTATTTT
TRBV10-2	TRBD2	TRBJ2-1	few	CASSDSGRTCNEQFF	TGCGCCAGCAGTGATAGCGGGAGGACTTGCAATGAGCAGTTCTTC
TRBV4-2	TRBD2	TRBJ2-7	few	CASSQDDLAGVPYEQYF	TGTGCCAGCAGCCAAGACGATCTAGCGGGAGTACCCTACGAGCAGTACTTC
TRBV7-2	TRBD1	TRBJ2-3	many	CASSFDRGRTDTQYF	TGTGCCAGCAGTTTCGACAGGGGGCGTACAGATACGCAGTATTTT
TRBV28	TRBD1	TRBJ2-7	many	CASSYRGQTYYEQYF	TGTGCCAGCAGTTACAGGGGGCAAACATACTACGAGCAGTACTTC
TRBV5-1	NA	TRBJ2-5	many	CASSLDQETQYF	TGTGCCAGCAGCTTAGACCAAGAGACCCAGTACTTC
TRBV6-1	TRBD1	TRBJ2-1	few	CASSETGGAYNEQFF	TGTGCCAGCAGCGAGACAGGGGGAGCCTACAATGAGCAGTTCTTC
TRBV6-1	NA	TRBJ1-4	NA	CASSEGLLNEKLFF	TGTGCCAGCAGTGAAGGGCTGCTTAATGAAAAACTGTTTTTT
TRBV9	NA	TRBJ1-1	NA	CASSAYLNTEAFF	TGTGCCAGCAGCGCCTACTTGAACACTGAAGCTTTCTTT
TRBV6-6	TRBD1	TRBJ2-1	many	CASSYSSNRGRNEQFF	TGTGCCAGCAGTTACTCTAGTAACAGGGGTAGGAATGAGCAGTTCTTC
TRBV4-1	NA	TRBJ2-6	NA	CASSQGSAVEANVLTF	TGCGCCAGCAGCCAAGGAAGTGCCGTCGAGGCCAACGTCCTGACTTTC
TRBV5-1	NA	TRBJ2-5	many	CASSAEGQETQYF	TGCGCCAGCAGCGCGGAGGGCCAAGAGACCCAGTACTTC
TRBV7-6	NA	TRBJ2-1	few	CASSPLSEGRNEQFF	TGTGCCAGCAGCCCACTGTCTGAGGGGCGCAATGAGCAGTTCTTC
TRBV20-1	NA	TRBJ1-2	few	CSARKAVSGYTF	TGCAGTGCGAGAAAGGCAGTTAGCGGCTACACCTTC
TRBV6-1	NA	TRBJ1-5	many	CASCYWNQPQHF	TGTGCCAGCTGCTACTGGAATCAGCCCCAGCATTTT
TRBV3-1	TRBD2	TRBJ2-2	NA	CASSRSGLAGANTGELFF	TGTGCCAGCAGCCGAAGTGGACTAGCGGGGGCCAACACCGGGGAGCTGTTTTTT
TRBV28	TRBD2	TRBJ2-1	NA	CASEGDKFRRLGLAGGNNEQFF	TGTGCCAGCGAGGGGGACAAGTTCAGAAGACTGGGACTAGCGGGAGGGAACAATGAGCAGTTCTTC
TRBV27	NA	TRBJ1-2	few	CASSFSREGETGYTF	TGTGCCAGCAGTTTTAGCCGGGAGGGGGAGACTGGCTACACCTTC
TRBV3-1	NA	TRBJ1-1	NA	CASSPRQVMNTEAFF	TGCGCCAGCAGCCCTCGACAGGTGATGAACACTGAAGCTTTCTTT
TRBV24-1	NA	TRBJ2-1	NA	CATSDPGGEQFF	TGTGCCACCAGTGATCCCGGGGGTGAGCAGTTCTTC
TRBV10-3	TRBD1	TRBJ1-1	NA	CANRQGWNTEAFF	TGTGCCAACCGACAGGGATGGAACACTGAAGCTTTCTTT
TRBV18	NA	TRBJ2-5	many	CASSKGEETQYF	TGTGCCAGCTCAAAAGGGGAAGAGACCCAGTACTTC
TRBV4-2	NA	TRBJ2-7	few	CASSQMIHYEQYF	TGTGCCAGCAGCCAAATGATCCACTACGAGCAGTACTTC
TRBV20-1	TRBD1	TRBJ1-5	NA	CGASRTGLQPQHF	TGCGGTGCTAGCAGGACAGGTTTACAGCCCCAGCATTTT
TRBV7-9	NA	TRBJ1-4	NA	CASSLGGESNEKLFF	TGTGCCAGCAGCTTAGGTGGGGAATCTAATGAAAAACTGTTTTTT
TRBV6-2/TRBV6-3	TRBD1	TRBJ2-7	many	CASTEPGGQEYF	TGTGCCAGCACCGAGCCCGGGGGACAGGAGTACTTC
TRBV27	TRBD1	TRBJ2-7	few	CASSSVDRVHEQYF	TGTGCCAGCAGTTCTGTTGACAGGGTCCACGAGCAGTACTTC
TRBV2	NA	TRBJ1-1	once	CAKLDSRFTEAFF	TGTGCCAAGTTAGACAGTCGGTTCACTGAAGCTTTCTTT
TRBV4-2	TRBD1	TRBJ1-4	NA	CASSQLIQGSEKLFF	TGTGCCAGCAGCCAGTTAATACAGGGGAGTGAAAAACTGTTTTTT
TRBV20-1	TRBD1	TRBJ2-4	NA	CSATAPGQTTQNIQYF	TGCAGTGCCACCGCGCCGGGACAGACTACCCAAAACATTCAGTACTTC
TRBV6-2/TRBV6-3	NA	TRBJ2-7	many	CASSYDVSVNEQYF	TGTGCCAGCAGTTACGATGTGTCCGTTAACGAGCAGTACTTC
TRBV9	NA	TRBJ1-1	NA	CASSVVLQPEAFF	TGTGCCAGCAGCGTAGTTCTACAGCCTGAAGCTTTCTTT
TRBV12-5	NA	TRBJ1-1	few	CASGSPREPEAFF	TGTGCTAGTGGTTCCCCCCGGGAGCCTGAAGCTTTCTTT
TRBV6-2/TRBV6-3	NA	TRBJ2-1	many	CASADLFNEQFF	TGTGCCAGCGCCGACTTATTCAATGAGCAGTTCTTC
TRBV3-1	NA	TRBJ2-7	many	CASSRSGSYEQYF	TGTGCCAGCAGCCGGAGCGGGTCCTACGAGCAGTACTTC
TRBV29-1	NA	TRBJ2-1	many	CSVNGGDTADLDNEQFF	TGCAGCGTGAATGGGGGGGACACAGCGGATTTGGACAATGAGCAGTTCTTC
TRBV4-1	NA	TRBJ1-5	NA	CASSPLLLFGNQPQHF	TGCGCCAGCAGCCCCCTCCTCTTATTTGGTAATCAGCCCCAGCATTTT